These 12 T cell receptor beta chains share one sample of origin, sequenced in a study of control samples from healthy donors and cancer patients. This table comes from immunoSEQ multiplex PCR, and its TCRdb copy is limited to in-frame clones, with some not included. The sample carries some 200,000 clones, over 90% recorded once. Source material: blood. These TCRs come from a man aged 45-65 years in good health.

This sequence joins TRBV7-2 and TRBJ2-5, with 9 nucleotides matching TRBD2. CDR1 and CDR2 from the germline V gene are SGHTA and FQGNSA. The CDR3 contains 17 residues. The V segment lost 3 bases and the J segment 4 bases; nucleotides outside the gene matches: 12. CDR3 loop: CASSLVASGGPRETQYF. CDR3 nucleotide sequence: TGTGCCAGCAGCTTGGTCGCGAGCGGGGGGCCGCGAGAGACCCAGTACTTC.

In DNA, the CDR3 is TGTGCCAGCAGTTTCAGCAGGACGGATACGCAGTATTTT. Translated: CASSFSRTDTQYF. This chain connects TRBV6-5 to TRBJ2-3; D unresolved. This CDR3 contains 13 residues. V was shortened by 4 bases and J by 6 bases, with 11 bases between the two germline ends. CDR1 and CDR2 (germline): MNHEY, SVGAGI.

The chain joins TRBV7-9 to TRBJ1-1; D may be TRBD1 (5 bases). V gave up 4 bases and J gave up 11 bases, with 20 bases separating them. This CDR3 has 14 amino acids. CDR1 and CDR2 (germline): SEHNR, FQNEAQ (reference sequence). Written as DNA, the CDR3 is TGTGCCAGCAGCTCTGTCTCAGGGTTAGGAGGCGCTTTCTTT. It specifies CASSSVSGLGGAFF.

V is TRBV6-4 and J is TRBJ2-1, with 10 nucleotides matching TRBD2. The J segment lost 9 bases and the V segment lost 6 bases, leaving 5 bases of the junction unmatched. CDR1 and CDR2 (germline): MRHNA, SNTAGT. This CDR3 spans 13 amino acids. The CDR3 DNA is TGTGCCAGCAGCGTTCGACTAGCGGGTGAGCAGTTCTTC. This translates into CASSVRLAGEQFF.

The chain carries TRBV5-1 and TRBJ2-5; 8 bases align to TRBD1. This CDR3 has 14 residues. Trimming took 0 bases from V and 3 from J; bases not matched to a gene: 1. The germline gives CDR1 SGHRS, CDR2 YFSETQ. CDR3 in DNA: TGCGCCAGCAGCTTGGCAGGGGGCGAAGAGACCCAGTACTTC. It yields the protein CASSLAGGEETQYF.

V and J are TRBV3-1 (or the pseudogene TRBV3-2) and TRBJ1-3, with a tentative D call TRBD1 (6 bases). CDR1 and CDR2 from the germline V gene are LGHDT and YNNKEL (reference sequence). The CDR3 extends over 16 amino acids. V was cut by 0 bases and J by 0 bases, with 9 bases left in between. DNA of the CDR3: TGTGCCAGCAGCCAAGAAACAGGGCTCTCTGGAAACACCATATATTTT. This codes for CASSQETGLSGNTIYF.

J is TRBJ1-2 and V is TRBV7-9; D remains unclear. Germline V gene data show CDR1 as SEHNR and CDR2 as FQNEAQ (reference sequence). The germline V and J ends were trimmed by 1 base and 4 bases, with 10 bases remaining between them. The CDR3 loop spans 14 amino acids. CDR3 DNA sequence: TGTGCCAGCAGCTTAGACTATGGGGTCTATGGCTACACCTTC. Translated, it gives CASSLDYGVYGYTF.

The V gene is TRBV7-9, the J gene TRBJ1-1, with a weak D call TRBD1 (6 bases). CDR3 size: 14 residues. Between the trimmed V and J ends, which lost 1 base and 8 bases, there was a span of 14 bases. Germline V gene sequence: CDR1 SEHNR, CDR2 FQNEAQ (reference sequence). CDR3: CASSLEGGGAEAFF. CDR3 nucleotide sequence: TGTGCCAGCAGCTTAGAGGGGGGCGGGGCCGAAGCTTTCTTT.

V gene TRBV10-3 combines with J gene TRBJ1-5; D gene uncertain. This CDR3 is built from 13 residues. Germline-derived CDR1 and CDR2 are ENHRY and SYGVKD. Trimming left V 7 bases short and J 3 bases short, with 10 bases between. The CDR3, as DNA: TGTGCCATCACTGGGGAGGCCAATCAGCCCCAGCATTTT. This codes for CAITGEANQPQHF.

This chain uses TRBV12-2 with TRBJ1-1; TRBD1 reflects the table's D call only, with no check against the DNA. TRBV12-2 is a listed pseudogene. The CDR3 extends over 12 amino acids. CDR3 in amino acids: CASRHRGLGAFF. CDR3 DNA sequence: TGTGCAAGTCGCCATAGGGGGCTGGGAGCTTTCTTT.

This chain joins TRBV7-8 and TRBJ2-3, with D possibly matching TRBD1 (6 bases). This CDR3 spans 13 amino acids. The germline V gene encodes CDR1 SGHVS and CDR2 FQNEAQ. The V gene lost 4 bases and the J gene lost 6 bases, with 11 bases spanning the gap. The CDR3: CASSSQGADTQYF. CDR3 coding DNA: TGTGCCAGCAGCTCACAGGGTGCGGATACGCAGTATTTT.

The chain is built from TRBV5-1 and TRBJ2-7; TRBD1 aligns across 7 bases. Germline V gene data show CDR1 as SGHRS and CDR2 as YFSETQ. The V gene end was trimmed by 4 bases and the J gene end by 3 bases; junction bases not matched to a gene: 13. CDR3 length: 16 amino acids. CDR3: CASSRQSTGQNYEQYF. The CDR3 region has the DNA TGCGCCAGCAGCCGTCAATCTACGGGACAGAACTACGAGCAGTACTTC.